These 4 T cell receptor beta chains were all obtained from the same sample, sequenced in a study of cytomegalovirus exposure and HLA in healthy donors. PCR involved 60 Vbeta and 13 Jbeta primers. Libraries were prepared by immunoSEQ multiplex PCR; TCRdb keeps only in-frame clonotypes and omits some of them. The table lists 150,000 to 200,000 clones, approximately 80% of them singletons. The sequenced material came from PBMCs. The receptors were gathered from a man younger than 35 in good health and CMV-seronegative.

The chain links TRBV6-5 to TRBJ1-2; D is uncertain. V was clipped by 2 bases and J by 11 bases, with 15 bases between them. CDR3 length equals 13 residues. The V gene's germline CDR1 is MNHEY and CDR2 SVGAGI. DNA of the CDR3: TGTGCCAGCAGTTACCGGGCGGGTGCCCCGTACACCTTC. Translating gives CASSYRAGAPYTF.

The CDR3 here is CASSRLQPSFRVSQPQHF. CDR3 nucleotides: TGTGCCAGCAGCCGCTTACAACCCTCCTTCAGGGTAAGTCAGCCCCAGCATTTT. The V gene is TRBV21-1, the J gene TRBJ1-5; the table's D gene call, TRBD1, was not cross checked with the DNA. TRBV21-1 is annotated as a pseudogene. The CDR3 length is 18 residues.

This chain uses TRBV13 with TRBJ2-1; possible D gene TRBD2, 7 bases. Per germline, CDR1 PRHDT and CDR2 FYEKMQ (reference sequence). Trimming removed 2 bases from V and 0 bases from J, with 17 bases in between. The CDR3 length is 18 residues. CDR3 protein: CASSLRGGGSSSYNEQFF. The CDR3 region has the DNA TGTGCCAGCAGCTTAAGAGGGGGGGGCTCCTCCTCCTACAATGAGCAGTTCTTC.

The chain is built from TRBV5-1 and TRBJ2-7; TRBD1 agrees at 12 bases. The CDR3 has 15 amino acids. Trimming took 2 bases from V and 3 from J; bases not matched to a gene: 3. In germline, CDR1 is SGHRS, CDR2 YFSETQ. The CDR3 reads CASSLGTGGIYEQYF. CDR3 sequence (DNA): TGCGCCAGCAGCTTAGGGACAGGGGGCATCTACGAGCAGTACTTC. Based on the CDR3 plus reference TRBV5-1 and TRBJ2-7, the full variable domain is KAGVTQTPRYLIKTRGQQVTLSCSPISGHRSVSWYQQTPGQGLQFLFEYFSETQRNKGNFPGRFSGRQFSNSRSEMNVSTLELGDSALYLCASSLGTGGIYEQYFGPGTRLTVT.